Described below is a single T cell receptor (beta chain) sequence and its context. Its antigen is currently unknown. The data derive from a study of glioma-infiltrating T cells. The study's findings and limits: Very few CDR3 sequences were shared between tissue and blood. Above-expected tissue-blood divergence occurred in all gliomas, most in low-grade ones.

The CDR3 runs to 13 residues. Germline trimming cut 6 bases from V and 3 bases from J; bases unmatched to any gene: 4. The germline V gene encodes CDR1 SGHTA and CDR2 FQGNSA. TCR alpha and beta CDR3 regions were amplified from RNA using iRepertoire nested multiplex PCR. For one-step reverse transcription and amplification, 100-400 ng of tissue mRNA or PBMC total RNA was used. In TCRdb, the multiplex PCR reads were re-called with MiXCR into one record per CDR3 protein. The sample includes about 180,000 distinct CDR3 sequences, more than 35% seen only once; the top ten take about 5.2%. The chain uses TRBV7-2 and TRBJ2-7; 8 bases agree with TRBD1. The TCR originated in a human donor with low-grade glioma or glioblastoma, undergoing nonglioma brain surgery, or in good health (not recorded which). Sequences were obtained from glioma tissue, nonneoplastic brain tissue, or PBMCs (not recorded which). CDR3 protein: CASRYRGDYEQYF. The CDR3 DNA reads TGTGCCAGCAGGTACAGGGGGGACTACGAGCAGTACTTC.